This entry lists 25 T cell receptor beta chains sequenced from one sample in a study of beta chain features in type 1 diabetes. The investigators reverse transcribed all of the isolated RNA, so they sequenced expressed TCRB transcripts. Sequencing was performed with immunoSEQ multiplex PCR; in TCRdb, only in-frame clones are kept and a portion is missing. The top ten hold 0.03% to 0.045% of the sample, which has 630,000 or so clones, more than 12% seen once. Study observations and caveats: TCRB CDR3s were moderately but significantly shorter in Type 1 diabetes patients in all four CD4+ subsets.

Which antigens these TCRs recognize remains unknown. Sequencing was performed on naive CD4+ T cells from blood. The receptors were gathered from a man between 18 and 29 years old with type 1 diabetes.

V gene TRBV18 combines with J gene TRBJ2-1; D possibly corresponds to TRBD2 (6 bases). The CDR3 spans 14 residues. The V end was cut by 1 base, the J end by 12 bases, with 16 bases between. Germline V gives CDR1 KGHSH, CDR2 LQKENI. As DNA, the CDR3 is TGTGCCAGCTCACCACAGAAAGGGAGGAGTGGGCAGTTCTTC. Translating it yields CASSPQKGRSGQFF.

The gene calls are TRBV6-5 and TRBJ2-7; the match to TRBD2 covers 7 bases. Germline CDR1 reads MNHEY; CDR2 reads SVGAGI. Trimming took 4 bases from V and 4 from J; bases not matched to a gene: 1. This CDR3 has 12 amino acids. CDR3 sequence reads: CASSWGGYEQYF. DNA of the CDR3: TGTGCCAGCAGTTGGGGGGGGTACGAGCAGTACTTC.

Only a few counts were recorded for this clone. V gene TRBV30 combines with J gene TRBJ2-5; D call uncertain. V was shortened by 4 bases and J by 4 bases, with 13 bases between the two germline ends. This CDR3 spans 13 amino acids. Looked up from germline, CDR1 is GTSNPN and CDR2 is SVGIG (reference sequence). The CDR3 nucleotides read TGTGCCTGGACTCATCACGACGGAGAGACCCAGTACTTC. Amino acids: CAWTHHDGETQYF.

The V call is TRBV30, the J call TRBJ1-2; D is unresolved. V lost 0 bases, J lost 2 bases, and 10 bases lay in between. This CDR3 contains 14 residues. CDR1 and CDR2 from the germline V gene are GTSNPN and SVGIG (reference sequence). The CDR3 spells CAWSVLSINYGYTF. The CDR3 DNA reads TGTGCCTGGAGTGTTTTATCGATAAACTATGGCTACACCTTC.

The chain joins TRBV2 to TRBJ2-3, with 8 bases aligning to TRBD1. J gave up 0 bases and V 6 bases, and 11 bases lay outside the gene matches. CDR3 length: 17 residues. CDR1 is SNHLY and CDR2 is FYNNEI in the germline V gene. The CDR3 region is CASSAIRGRRSTDTQYF. The CDR3 DNA follows: TGTGCCAGCAGCGCAATCAGGGGGCGCCGCAGCACAGATACGCAGTATTTT.

In its sample, this clone was seen many times. This rearrangement joins TRBV21-1 to TRBJ2-1. TRBV21-1 is a documented pseudogene. CDR3 length: 15 residues. This CDR3 is CASSKNPHSYNEQFF. The DNA for the CDR3 is TGTGCCAGCAGCAAAAACCCCCACTCCTACAATGAGCAGTTCTTC.

This chain uses TRBV7-3 with TRBJ2-2, with D possibly being TRBD1 or TRBD2 (5 bases each). The CDR3 sequence is 13 residues long. The germline CDR1 and CDR2 sequences are SGHTA and FQGTGA. V lost 7 bases and J lost 7, with 13 bases in between. The CDR3 sequence: CASNRPEGGELFF. CDR3 DNA: TGTGCCAGCAACAGGCCAGAGGGCGGGGAGCTGTTTTTT.

In its sample, this clone was seen a few times. CDR3 sequence reads: CASSLGQADTIYF. The CDR3 DNA is TGTGCCAGCAGCTTAGGGCAGGCTGACACCATATATTTT. The gene calls are TRBV7-2 and TRBJ1-3; D not certain. Germline V gene sequence: CDR1 SGHTA, CDR2 FQGNSA. The CDR3 contains 13 residues. V was clipped by 1 base and J by 8 bases, with 9 bases between them.

The V gene is TRBV11-1, the J gene TRBJ1-1, with no clear D. Germline loops: CDR1 SGHAT, CDR2 FQDESV (reference sequence). The V and J ends lost 7 bases and 6 bases respectively, with 15 bases between them. CDR3 length equals 13 residues. DNA of the CDR3: TGTGCCAGCATGCCCAGCGGAAGGTCTGAAGCTTTCTTT. Translating it yields CASMPSGRSEAFF.

This chain joins TRBV5-4 and TRBJ2-5; 7 bases map to TRBD1. Germline CDR1 and CDR2: SGHNT and YYREEE (reference sequence). J was trimmed by 1 base and V by 0 bases; bases with no gene match: 3. The CDR3 is 15 amino acids. CDR3 nucleotides: TGTGCCAGCAGCTTGGGAGGACAGGTCCAAGAGACCCAGTACTTC. Protein: CASSLGGQVQETQYF.

This clone was recorded a few times. The V gene is TRBV7-9, the J gene TRBJ1-2; D gene unclear. The germline V gene has CDR1 SEHNR and CDR2 FQNEAQ (reference sequence). Trimming removed 3 bases from V and 6 bases from J, with 11 bases in between. This CDR3 has 13 amino acids. The CDR3 bases are TGTGCCAGCAGCTTGACCGAGTGGGATGGCTACACCTTC. This translates into CASSLTEWDGYTF.

This chain uses TRBV29-1 with TRBJ2-3; D may be TRBD2 (6 bases). CDR1 is SQVTM, CDR2 ANQGSEA, per germline. This CDR3 region has 15 residues. V dropped 4 bases and J dropped 2 bases, with 16 bases sitting between them. In DNA, the CDR3 is TGCAGCGTTGTGGTCCGAGCGGGCTCCACAGATACGCAGTATTTT. Its protein product is CSVVVRAGSTDTQYF.

The table lists this clone with a few counts. The rearrangement uses TRBV5-6 and TRBJ1-1; D not resolved. Germline V lookup: CDR1 SGHDT, CDR2 YYEEEE. Trimming stripped 5 bases from V and 0 bases from J, with 14 bases between. The CDR3 sequence is 15 residues long. The CDR3 DNA reads TGTGCCAGCAGTTCACGAGCACAGATGAACACTGAAGCTTTCTTT. Its protein product is CASSSRAQMNTEAFF.

This clone appeared a few times. The V and J genes are TRBV7-2 and TRBJ2-5; D is perhaps TRBD1 (6 bases). The CDR3 runs to 16 residues. Trimming shortened V by 0 bases and J by 5 bases, and 16 bases separated the two germline ends. Germline CDR1 is SGHTA and CDR2 is FQGNSA. CDR3 protein: CASSLAARGKGETQYF. The CDR3, as DNA: TGTGCCAGCAGCTTAGCGGCAAGGGGGAAGGGCGAGACCCAGTACTTC.

This clone has a handful of counts. The chain carries TRBV5-5 and TRBJ2-7; D is perhaps TRBD2 (5 bases). Trimming pared 0 bases from V and 9 bases from J, leaving 16 bases between. The CDR3 loop spans 14 amino acids. Looked up from germline, CDR1 is SGHKS and CDR2 is YYEKEE (reference sequence). In DNA, the CDR3 is TGTGCCAGCAGCTTGGCGGCTTCAGATCGGGGGCAGTACTTC. Protein sequence: CASSLAASDRGQYF.

V is TRBV18 and J is TRBJ1-1; the D gene is possibly TRBD1 (6 bases). Germline CDR1 is KGHSH and CDR2 is LQKENI. This CDR3 is built from 15 residues. V was clipped by 1 base and J by 4 bases, with 13 bases between them. The CDR3 coding sequence is TGTGCCAGCTCACCACAGTCAGGGGCTGGCACTGAAGCTTTCTTT. Its translation: CASSPQSGAGTEAFF.

This clone was recorded a few times. This chain links TRBV4-3 with TRBJ1-3; D remains ambiguous. With 1 base removed from V and 4 bases from J, the gap between germline ends came to 8 bases. There are 14 residues in the CDR3. In germline, CDR1 is LGHNA, CDR2 YSLEER. CDR3 region: CASSQGTSGNTIYF. CDR3 in DNA: TGCGCCAGCAGCCAAGGGACCTCCGGAAACACCATATATTTT.

This chain connects TRBV7-9 to TRBJ2-1; unclear D gene. The germline gives CDR1 SEHNR, CDR2 FQNEAQ (reference sequence). The CDR3 runs 13 residues. V dropped 3 bases and J dropped 2 bases, with 5 bases sitting between them. The CDR3 protein is CASSFLTYNEQFF. CDR3 DNA: TGTGCCAGCAGCTTTTTAACCTACAATGAGCAGTTCTTC.

The gene calls are TRBV11-2 and TRBJ2-6; D possibly corresponds to TRBD2 (6 bases). The germline V gene encodes CDR1 SGHAT and CDR2 FQNNGV. The V and J ends lost 8 bases and 3 bases respectively, with 26 bases between them. CDR3 size: 19 residues. This CDR3 reads CASPSWVVGDSVGANVLTF. The CDR3 DNA follows: TGTGCCAGCCCCTCGTGGGTCGTTGGGGACTCTGTTGGGGCCAACGTCCTGACTTTC.

This chain uses TRBV9 with TRBJ2-2; no reliable D call. Trimming took 4 bases from V and 6 from J, leaving 16 bases between them. Looked up from germline, CDR1 is SGDLS and CDR2 is YYNGEE. This CDR3 is built from 15 residues. The CDR3 spells CASSPRLAQAGELFF. CDR3 bases: TGTGCCAGCAGCCCCCGACTGGCCCAGGCCGGGGAGCTGTTTTTT. Full variable domain (remainder filled in from reference TRBV9 and TRBJ2-2): DSGVTQTPKHLITATGQRVTLRCSPRSGDLSVYWYQQSLDQGLQFLIQYYNGEERAKGNILERFSAQQFPDLHSELNLSSLELGDSALYFCASSPRLAQAGELFFGEGSRLTVL.

The sample holds a few counts of this clone. The chain carries TRBV30 and TRBJ2-7; D remains ambiguous. The CDR3 length is 11 residues. Trimming pared 4 bases from V and 7 bases from J, leaving 11 bases between. Per germline, CDR1 GTSNPN and CDR2 SVGIG (reference sequence). CDR3 amino acids: CAWTGLGEQYF. As DNA, the CDR3 is TGTGCCTGGACCGGTTTGGGGGAGCAGTACTTC. The variable domain in full, completed from reference TRBV30 and TRBJ2-7, reads SQTIHQWPATLVQPVGSPLSLECTVEGTSNPNLYWYRQAAGRGLQLLFYSVGIGQISSEVPQNLSASRPQDRQFILSSKKLLLSDSGFYLCAWTGLGEQYFGPGTRLTVT.

This clone was observed a few times. V is TRBV5-4 and J is TRBJ1-6; D not resolved. Germline CDR1 is SGHNT and CDR2 is YYREEE (reference sequence). CDR3 size: 16 residues. Trimming shortened V by 0 bases and J by 10 bases, and 17 bases separated the two germline ends. CDR3 in DNA: TGTGCCAGCAGCTTGGCCAGCATCCGGAGCGAGTCACCCCTCCACTTT. This sequence encodes CASSLASIRSESPLHF.

This clone was seen more than once but under ten times. Other DNA sequences in this specimen translate into the identical CDR3. The gene calls are TRBV2 and TRBJ2-5; TRBD2 agrees at 9 bases. The trim removed 4 bases at V and 5 bases at J, leaving 2 bases unmatched. The CDR3 is 13 amino acids. Looked up from germline, CDR1 is SNHLY and CDR2 is FYNNEI. CDR3 DNA: TGTGCCAGCAGTGGTGGACTAGCGGAGACCCAGTACTTC. Protein sequence: CASSGGLAETQYF. Variable domain in full (rest from reference TRBV2 and TRBJ2-5): EPEVTQTPSHQVTQMGQEVILRCVPISNHLYFYWYRQILGQKVEFLVSFYNNEISEKSEIFDDQFSVERPDGSNFTLKIRSTKLEDSAMYFCASSGGLAETQYFGPGTRLLVL.

This rearrangement joins TRBV29-1 to TRBJ2-5; the D gene could be TRBD1 or TRBD2 (6 bases each). The CDR3 is 12 amino acids. Germline loops: CDR1 SQVTM, CDR2 ANQGSEA. The ends were cut back, 3 bases at V and 5 bases at J, with 10 bases in the middle. CDR3 bases: TGCAGCGTTGACCAGGGGAGGGAGACCCAGTACTTC. It translates to CSVDQGRETQYF.

This clone occurred a few times. V gene TRBV29-1 combines with J gene TRBJ2-7; 9 positions agree with TRBD1. In germline, CDR1 is SQVTM, CDR2 ANQGSEA. The CDR3 consists of 13 residues. V lost 6 bases, J lost 5 bases, and 8 bases stayed unmatched. The CDR3 region has the DNA TGCAGCGTCCTAGGACAGGGGTTAAACGAGCAGTACTTC. Its protein product is CSVLGQGLNEQYF.